This T cell receptor beta chain was documented in a study of OX40 agonist ivuxolimab in advanced cancers. Study as a whole: Among those enrolled, mean age was around 60 years (range roughly 20 to 79) and 70% to 85% were male.

Per germline, CDR1 MNHNS and CDR2 SASEGT. The length of the CDR3 is 11 residues. Trimming cost V 7 bases and J 8 bases, with 9 bases left between them. Generated by immunoSEQ multiplex PCR, the TCRdb table keeps only in-frame clones and is missing some. This sample has about 86,000 clones, with roughly 87% found just once. The sequencing used CD4+ or CD8+ T cells sorted from blood, collected in a trial of the OX40 agonist ivuxolimab. The source is an adult with an advanced solid tumor such as melanoma, head and neck, liver or kidney cancer. This chain connects TRBV6-1 to TRBJ2-1; D gene unclear. The CDR3 loop reads CASKRRDEQFF. The CDR3 DNA reads TGTGCCAGCAAGAGAAGGGATGAGCAGTTCTTC.